The rows below give T cell receptor beta chains drawn from one sample of a study of patients and donors after allogeneic stem cell transplantation. TCRdb independently ran MiXCR on the RT-PCR reads; one entry per CDR3 protein. The sample lists about 960,000 distinct CDR3 sequences; under 20% were seen once. The sequenced sample consisted of blood, either unsorted or a sorted T cell fraction (not recorded which). These receptors were collected from a human donor who was either an allogeneic HSCT recipient or a stem cell or donor lymphocyte infusion donor (not recorded which). It is not recorded whose cells these are; they may come from a transplant donor. The CDR3 runs from the conserved cysteine through the conserved F or W. The order of the fields is CDR3 DNA, CDR3 protein, V gene, D gene, clone size, J gene. D genes are given only for firm matches. Clone size is stated in some rows and not others, as once, few, many or a class when expanded.

cdr3_nt: TGCAGCGCCGTGACCCCCCGCCCCTCCTCCTACGAGCAGTACTTC
cdr3_aa: CSAVTPRPSSYEQYF
v_call: TRBV29-1
d_call: -
clone_size: -
j_call: TRBJ2-7

cdr3_nt: TGTGCCAGCAGCGAGGGGAGGACCTGGGGCGAGCAGTACTTC
cdr3_aa: CASSEGRTWGEQYF
v_call: TRBV2
d_call: -
clone_size: few
j_call: TRBJ2-7

cdr3_nt: TGTGCCTGGAGTGTTGGGGGAACAGCTTTCTTT
cdr3_aa: CAWSVGGTAFF
v_call: TRBV30
d_call: -
clone_size: -
j_call: TRBJ1-1

cdr3_nt: TGTGCCAGTAATTTTGGGAGAAGCACAGATACGCAGTATTTT
cdr3_aa: CASNFGRSTDTQYF
v_call: TRBV19
d_call: -
clone_size: -
j_call: TRBJ2-3

cdr3_nt: TGTGCCAGCAGTGCTCTGGGGGCCGGGGCCCAGTACTTC
cdr3_aa: CASSALGAGAQYF
v_call: TRBV6-1
d_call: -
clone_size: few
j_call: TRBJ2-5

cdr3_nt: TGTGCCAGCAGTCTGATTGGGTTCTCCTACAATGAGCAGTTCTTC
cdr3_aa: CASSLIGFSYNEQFF
v_call: TRBV3-1
d_call: -
clone_size: -
j_call: TRBJ2-1

cdr3_nt: TGCGCCAGCAGCCTCCGGGACAGGGGTCAGGAGACCCAGTACTTC
cdr3_aa: CASSLRDRGQETQYF
v_call: TRBV4-3
d_call: TRBD1
clone_size: -
j_call: TRBJ2-5

cdr3_nt: TGTGCCAGCAGTTACGGTTCAGGGGGCCTCTACGAGCAGTACTTC
cdr3_aa: CASSYGSGGLYEQYF
v_call: TRBV6-2/TRBV6-3
d_call: TRBD1
clone_size: -
j_call: TRBJ2-7

cdr3_nt: TGTGCCAGCAGAGGGACCGGGACACCGACCCAGTACTTC
cdr3_aa: CASRGTGTPTQYF
v_call: TRBV27
d_call: -
clone_size: -
j_call: TRBJ2-5

cdr3_nt: TGTGCCAGCAGCCCCTTGGGGAGCTCTGGAAACACCATATATTTT
cdr3_aa: CASSPLGSSGNTIYF
v_call: TRBV6-1
d_call: -
clone_size: -
j_call: TRBJ1-3

cdr3_nt: TGTGCCAGCAGCGTAGAGGGGGAAGGGTACACCTTC
cdr3_aa: CASSVEGEGYTF
v_call: TRBV9
d_call: -
clone_size: few
j_call: TRBJ1-2

cdr3_nt: TGTGCCAGCAGCTTAATGCTGAACTACGAGCAGTACTTC
cdr3_aa: CASSLMLNYEQYF
v_call: TRBV7-6
d_call: -
clone_size: few
j_call: TRBJ2-7

cdr3_nt: TGCAGTGCCACCGACTCGTTGACCTACGAGCAGTACTTC
cdr3_aa: CSATDSLTYEQYF
v_call: TRBV20-1
d_call: -
clone_size: -
j_call: TRBJ2-7

cdr3_nt: TGTGCCAGCAGCTCCCTCGATATTTTGGGGGCCTACGAGCAGTACTTC
cdr3_aa: CASSSLDILGAYEQYF
v_call: TRBV7-9
d_call: -
clone_size: -
j_call: TRBJ2-7

cdr3_nt: TGTGCCACCGGACAGGGTCCCACCGGGGAGCTGTTTTTT
cdr3_aa: CATGQGPTGELFF
v_call: TRBV24-1
d_call: TRBD1
clone_size: -
j_call: TRBJ2-2

cdr3_nt: TGTGCCAGCACTCAAGACAAGTCACCCCTCCACTTT
cdr3_aa: CASTQDKSPLHF
v_call: TRBV12-3/TRBV12-4
d_call: -
clone_size: few
j_call: TRBJ1-6

cdr3_nt: TGCAGCGTTGCTGAGACAGAGCAGTTCTTC
cdr3_aa: CSVAETEQFF
v_call: TRBV29-1
d_call: -
clone_size: few
j_call: TRBJ2-1

cdr3_nt: TGTGCCAGCAGCCACCGGGCGAAGGCATCCACAGATACGCAGTATTTT
cdr3_aa: CASSHRAKASTDTQYF
v_call: TRBV7-8
d_call: -
clone_size: -
j_call: TRBJ2-3

cdr3_nt: TGTGCCAGCAGCCAAGATTATCGGCGGGACCCCATGAATGAGCAGTTCTTC
cdr3_aa: CASSQDYRRDPMNEQFF
v_call: TRBV4-2
d_call: -
clone_size: -
j_call: TRBJ2-1

cdr3_nt: TGCAGTGCTAGAGATCCCCTAGCGGGAATCTACAATGAGCAGTTCTTC
cdr3_aa: CSARDPLAGIYNEQFF
v_call: TRBV20-1
d_call: TRBD2
clone_size: few
j_call: TRBJ2-1

cdr3_nt: TGTGCCATCAGTGAGCTCAGCAGCTATGGCTACACCTTC
cdr3_aa: CAISELSSYGYTF
v_call: TRBV10-3
d_call: -
clone_size: -
j_call: TRBJ1-2

cdr3_nt: TGTGCCAGCAGCGCACAACTAGCGGGGGACTCCTACGAGCAGTACTTC
cdr3_aa: CASSAQLAGDSYEQYF
v_call: TRBV4-2
d_call: TRBD2
clone_size: few
j_call: TRBJ2-7

cdr3_nt: TGTGCCAGCAGTTTTGGGGACAGGGTGACCACTGAAGCTTTCTTT
cdr3_aa: CASSFGDRVTTEAFF
v_call: TRBV27
d_call: TRBD1
clone_size: -
j_call: TRBJ1-1

cdr3_nt: TGTGCCATCAGTGAGTCTGGGACAGGGTCCTACGAGCAGTACTTC
cdr3_aa: CAISESGTGSYEQYF
v_call: TRBV10-3
d_call: TRBD1
clone_size: few
j_call: TRBJ2-7

cdr3_nt: TGTGCCATCAAGGACGGGCCCGGGACAGGGGGGGCTTATGGCTACACCTTC
cdr3_aa: CAIKDGPGTGGAYGYTF
v_call: TRBV10-3
d_call: TRBD1
clone_size: -
j_call: TRBJ1-2

cdr3_nt: TGTGCCAGCAGCCAGGGGACGAGCAATCAGCCCCAGCATTTT
cdr3_aa: CASSQGTSNQPQHF
v_call: TRBV3-1
d_call: -
clone_size: few
j_call: TRBJ1-5

cdr3_nt: TGCGCCAGCAGCCACACCATGGACCCCTCTGGAAACACCATATATTTT
cdr3_aa: CASSHTMDPSGNTIYF
v_call: TRBV4-3
d_call: -
clone_size: few
j_call: TRBJ1-3

cdr3_nt: TGTGCCACAGGCCGGGACAGGGGGAGGAACACCGGGGAGCTGTTTTTT
cdr3_aa: CATGRDRGRNTGELFF
v_call: TRBV24-1
d_call: TRBD1
clone_size: -
j_call: TRBJ2-2

cdr3_nt: TGTGCCACCAGTGCCCCGACAGGCGGGACCGGGGAGCTGTTTTTT
cdr3_aa: CATSAPTGGTGELFF
v_call: TRBV24-1
d_call: -
clone_size: -
j_call: TRBJ2-2

cdr3_nt: TGTGCCACCAGCAGAGATCACAGGGCCGGCAGCGAGCAGTACTTC
cdr3_aa: CATSRDHRAGSEQYF
v_call: TRBV15
d_call: -
clone_size: many
j_call: TRBJ2-7

cdr3_nt: TGCGCCAGCAGTCCAGTCGCAGGGGGCCTGATCAATTCACCCCTCCACTTT
cdr3_aa: CASSPVAGGLINSPLHF
v_call: TRBV4-3
d_call: TRBD1
clone_size: many
j_call: TRBJ1-6

cdr3_nt: TGTGCCAGCATACGGTCCTGGGGGACTGAAGCTTTCTTT
cdr3_aa: CASIRSWGTEAFF
v_call: TRBV7-9
d_call: -
clone_size: -
j_call: TRBJ1-1

cdr3_nt: TGCGCCAGCAGCCAAGATCGAGTAGCGGGAGGGCCCTTCCAAGAGACCCAGTACTTC
cdr3_aa: CASSQDRVAGGPFQETQYF
v_call: TRBV4-1
d_call: TRBD2
clone_size: -
j_call: TRBJ2-5

cdr3_nt: TGTGCCAGCAGCTCCACCGAGACAGGGGGCAACATTCAGTACTTC
cdr3_aa: CASSSTETGGNIQYF
v_call: TRBV5-6
d_call: TRBD1
clone_size: few
j_call: TRBJ2-4

cdr3_nt: TGTGCCAGTCAAACCGGGACTGTATACTTTGACTATGGCTACACCTTC
cdr3_aa: CASQTGTVYFDYGYTF
v_call: TRBV6-1
d_call: -
clone_size: -
j_call: TRBJ1-2

cdr3_nt: TGTGCCAGTAGTAGCTTCCGGCTAGCGGGGCACAATGAGCAGTTCTTC
cdr3_aa: CASSSFRLAGHNEQFF
v_call: TRBV19
d_call: TRBD2
clone_size: -
j_call: TRBJ2-1

cdr3_nt: TGCAGTGCTAGAGGACTAGAAGAATACAATGAGCAGTTCTTC
cdr3_aa: CSARGLEEYNEQFF
v_call: TRBV20-1
d_call: -
clone_size: many
j_call: TRBJ2-1

cdr3_nt: TGCAGCGTTGGGAGGGGGAAGAACACTGAAGCTTTCTTT
cdr3_aa: CSVGRGKNTEAFF
v_call: TRBV29-1
d_call: -
clone_size: few
j_call: TRBJ1-1

cdr3_nt: TGTGCCAGCAGTCAGGCGGGGGATTACTACGAGCAGTACTTC
cdr3_aa: CASSQAGDYYEQYF
v_call: TRBV6-2/TRBV6-3
d_call: TRBD2
clone_size: -
j_call: TRBJ2-7

cdr3_nt: TGTGCCAGCAGTTACTCATCCCCACAGGGGGGGACCCAGTACTTC
cdr3_aa: CASSYSSPQGGTQYF
v_call: TRBV6-5
d_call: TRBD1
clone_size: many
j_call: TRBJ2-5

cdr3_nt: TGTGCCAGCAGTTACACGGGTCGAACCGGTTGGCAGTTCTTC
cdr3_aa: CASSYTGRTGWQFF
v_call: TRBV6-5
d_call: -
clone_size: few
j_call: TRBJ2-1

cdr3_nt: TGCGCCAGCAGCCCGGTAGCAGATACGCAGTATTTT
cdr3_aa: CASSPVADTQYF
v_call: TRBV18
d_call: -
clone_size: many
j_call: TRBJ2-3

cdr3_nt: TGTGCCAGCAGCGTAGATGCCCAGCGGGTAGGCGGGGAGCTGTTTTTT
cdr3_aa: CASSVDAQRVGGELFF
v_call: TRBV9
d_call: -
clone_size: few
j_call: TRBJ2-2

cdr3_nt: TGTGCCAGCGGACTAGCGGGAGTTTCCGAGCAGTACTTC
cdr3_aa: CASGLAGVSEQYF
v_call: TRBV12-3/TRBV12-4
d_call: TRBD2
clone_size: -
j_call: TRBJ2-7

cdr3_nt: TGTGCCAGCAGCCAAGGGACAGGGTTAGCTTTCTTT
cdr3_aa: CASSQGTGLAFF
v_call: TRBV3-1
d_call: TRBD1
clone_size: few
j_call: TRBJ1-1

cdr3_nt: TGTGCCAGCAGCCAAGATATGGGGAACAGTGTGGTCTACACCTTC
cdr3_aa: CASSQDMGNSVVYTF
v_call: TRBV4-2
d_call: -
clone_size: -
j_call: TRBJ1-2

cdr3_nt: TGTGCCAGCAGCTTAGGGCAATTAGTGACAGATACGCAGTATTTT
cdr3_aa: CASSLGQLVTDTQYF
v_call: TRBV7-6
d_call: -
clone_size: -
j_call: TRBJ2-3

cdr3_nt: TGTGCCAGCAGCCAAGAGTTACGGGTGTACAATGAGCAGTTCTTC
cdr3_aa: CASSQELRVYNEQFF
v_call: TRBV3-1
d_call: -
clone_size: few
j_call: TRBJ2-1

cdr3_nt: TGTGCCAGCAGCGTGGCCTCGTCCTACGAGCAGTACTTC
cdr3_aa: CASSVASSYEQYF
v_call: TRBV9
d_call: -
clone_size: many
j_call: TRBJ2-7

cdr3_nt: TGTGCCAGCAGTTTACGGGGGGGGCAGATCTACGAGCAGTACTTC
cdr3_aa: CASSLRGGQIYEQYF
v_call: TRBV12-3/TRBV12-4
d_call: TRBD2
clone_size: many
j_call: TRBJ2-7

cdr3_nt: TGTGCCAGCAGCTTAGACAGCGGGAGGATCGATGAGCAGTTCTTC
cdr3_aa: CASSLDSGRIDEQFF
v_call: TRBV7-3
d_call: TRBD2
clone_size: -
j_call: TRBJ2-1

cdr3_nt: TGTGCCAGCAGTTTAGGTCGGCAGAGCACTGAAGCTTTCTTT
cdr3_aa: CASSLGRQSTEAFF
v_call: TRBV28
d_call: -
clone_size: -
j_call: TRBJ1-1

cdr3_nt: TGTGCCAGCAGCTTAATGGAAGGGAGGGGGACCGGGGAGCTGTTTTTT
cdr3_aa: CASSLMEGRGTGELFF
v_call: TRBV13
d_call: -
clone_size: few
j_call: TRBJ2-2